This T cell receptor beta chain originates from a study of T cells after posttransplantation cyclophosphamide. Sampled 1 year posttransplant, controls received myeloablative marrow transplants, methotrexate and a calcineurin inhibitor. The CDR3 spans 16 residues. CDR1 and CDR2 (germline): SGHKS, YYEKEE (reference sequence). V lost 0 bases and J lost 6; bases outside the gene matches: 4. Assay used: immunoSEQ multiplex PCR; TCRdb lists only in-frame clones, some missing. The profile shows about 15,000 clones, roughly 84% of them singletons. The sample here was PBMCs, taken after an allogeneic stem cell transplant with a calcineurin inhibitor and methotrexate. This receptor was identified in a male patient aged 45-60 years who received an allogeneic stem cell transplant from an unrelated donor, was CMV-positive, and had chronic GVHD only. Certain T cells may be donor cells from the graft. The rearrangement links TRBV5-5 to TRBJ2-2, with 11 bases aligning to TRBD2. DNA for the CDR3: TGTGCCAGCAGCTTGGTCCCACTAGCGGGAGCCGGGGAGCTGTTTTTT. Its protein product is CASSLVPLAGAGELFF.